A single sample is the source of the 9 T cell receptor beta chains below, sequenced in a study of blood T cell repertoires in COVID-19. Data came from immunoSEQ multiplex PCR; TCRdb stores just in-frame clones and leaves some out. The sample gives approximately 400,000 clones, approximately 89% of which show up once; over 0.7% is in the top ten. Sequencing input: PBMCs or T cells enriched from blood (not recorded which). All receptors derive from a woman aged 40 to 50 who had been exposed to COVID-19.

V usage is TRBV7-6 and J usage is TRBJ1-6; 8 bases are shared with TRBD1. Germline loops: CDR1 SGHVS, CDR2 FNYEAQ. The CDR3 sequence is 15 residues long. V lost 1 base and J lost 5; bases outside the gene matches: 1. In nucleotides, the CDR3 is TGTGCCAGCAGCTTAGGGGACAGGAATAATTCACCCCTCCACTTT. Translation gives CASSLGDRNNSPLHF.

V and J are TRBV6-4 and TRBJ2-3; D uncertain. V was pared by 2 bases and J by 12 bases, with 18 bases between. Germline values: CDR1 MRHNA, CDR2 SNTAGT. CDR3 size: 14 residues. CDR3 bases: TGTGCCAGCAGTGACCTTGTAAGCGAATTATTACAGTATTTT. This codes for CASSDLVSELLQYF.

CDR3 DNA sequence: TGCGCCAGCAGCCTAGGACAGTACCAAGGAGCTTTCTTT. This gives the protein CASSLGQYQGAFF. The rearrangement joins TRBV5-1 to TRBJ1-1, with D possibly TRBD1 on 6 matching bases. The V end lost 4 bases, the J end lost 10 bases, and 17 bases lay between the germline ends. CDR1 and CDR2 (germline): SGHRS, YFSETQ. CDR3 size: 13 residues.

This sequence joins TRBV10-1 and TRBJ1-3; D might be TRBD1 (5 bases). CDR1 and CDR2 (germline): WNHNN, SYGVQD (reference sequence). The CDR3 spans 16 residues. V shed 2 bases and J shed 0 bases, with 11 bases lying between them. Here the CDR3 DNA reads TGCGCCAGCAGTGAGATCAGGGCTAGCTCTGGAAACACCATATATTTT. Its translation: CASSEIRASSGNTIYF.

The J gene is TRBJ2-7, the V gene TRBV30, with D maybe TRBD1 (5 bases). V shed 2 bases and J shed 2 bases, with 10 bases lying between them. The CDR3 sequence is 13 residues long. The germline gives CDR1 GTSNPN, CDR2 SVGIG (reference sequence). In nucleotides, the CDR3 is TGTGCCTGGAGTCGGACACAAGCCTACGAGCAGTACTTC. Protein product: CAWSRTQAYEQYF.

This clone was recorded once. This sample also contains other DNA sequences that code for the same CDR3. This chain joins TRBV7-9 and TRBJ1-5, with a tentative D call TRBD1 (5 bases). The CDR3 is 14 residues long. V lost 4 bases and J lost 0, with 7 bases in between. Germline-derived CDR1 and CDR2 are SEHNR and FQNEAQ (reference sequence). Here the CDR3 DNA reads TGTGCCAGCAGCTCAGACAGTAGCAATCAGCCCCAGCATTTT. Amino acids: CASSSDSSNQPQHF.

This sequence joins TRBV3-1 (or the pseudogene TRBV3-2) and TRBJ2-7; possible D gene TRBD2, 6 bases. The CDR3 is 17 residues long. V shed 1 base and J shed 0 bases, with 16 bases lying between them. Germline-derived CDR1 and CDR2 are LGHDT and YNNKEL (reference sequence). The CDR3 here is CASSQGSRGVSSYEQYF. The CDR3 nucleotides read TGTGCCAGCAGCCAAGGGTCTCGCGGGGTAAGCTCCTACGAGCAGTACTTC.

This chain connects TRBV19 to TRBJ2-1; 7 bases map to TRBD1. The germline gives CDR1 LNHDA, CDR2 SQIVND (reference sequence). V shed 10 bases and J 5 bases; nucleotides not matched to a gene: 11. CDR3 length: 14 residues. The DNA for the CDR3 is TGTGCCACCGTGGGGACAGCAAAAAACAATGAGCAGTTCTTC. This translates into CATVGTAKNNEQFF.

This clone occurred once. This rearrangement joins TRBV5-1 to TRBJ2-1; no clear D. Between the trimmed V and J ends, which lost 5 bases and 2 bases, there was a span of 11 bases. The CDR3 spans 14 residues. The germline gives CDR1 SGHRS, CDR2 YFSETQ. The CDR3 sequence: CASRYDTTYNEQFF. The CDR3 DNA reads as TGCGCCAGCAGATACGACACGACCTACAATGAGCAGTTCTTC.